This T cell receptor beta chain was sequenced during a study of blood T cell repertoires in COVID-19. Libraries were prepared by immunoSEQ multiplex PCR; TCRdb keeps only in-frame clonotypes and omits some of them. The data show some 150,000 clones, nearly 80% seen once. The CDR3 loop spans 19 amino acids. Germline CDR1 and CDR2: SEHNR and FQNEAQ (reference sequence). With 5 bases clipped from V and 7 bases from J, the junction kept 18 bases outside the gene matches. This receptor was taken from an elderly man with acute or convalescent COVID-19. The gene calls are TRBV7-9 and TRBJ2-2, with TRBD2 matching 11 bases. Sequencing used peripheral blood. CDR3 sequence: CASSPTWFSGGASDGELFF. The CDR3 region has the DNA TGTGCCAGCAGCCCCACCTGGTTTAGCGGGGGGGCCTCGGACGGGGAGCTGTTTTTT.